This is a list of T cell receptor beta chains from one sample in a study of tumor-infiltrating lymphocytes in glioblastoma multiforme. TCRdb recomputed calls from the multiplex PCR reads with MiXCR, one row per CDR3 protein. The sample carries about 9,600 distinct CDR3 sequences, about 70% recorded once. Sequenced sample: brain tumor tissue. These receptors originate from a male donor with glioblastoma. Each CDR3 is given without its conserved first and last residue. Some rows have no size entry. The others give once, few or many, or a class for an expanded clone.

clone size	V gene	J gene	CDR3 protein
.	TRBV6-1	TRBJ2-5	ASTEELAKAETQY
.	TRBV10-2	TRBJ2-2	ASSESLVNTGELF
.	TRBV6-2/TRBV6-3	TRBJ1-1	AIARQHIRNTEAF
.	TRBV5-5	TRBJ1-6	ASRPQGDADNLPLH
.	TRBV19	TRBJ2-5	ATGRAETQY
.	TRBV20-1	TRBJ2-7	SVAEAYEQY
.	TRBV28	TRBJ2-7	ASSQQDYEQY
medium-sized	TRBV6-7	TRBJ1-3	ASSLPGTVGNTIY
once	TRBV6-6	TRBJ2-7	ASNPGQGLGEQH
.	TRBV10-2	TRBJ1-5	AGSESVGHPQH
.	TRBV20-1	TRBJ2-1	SAGAGTSGSNEQF
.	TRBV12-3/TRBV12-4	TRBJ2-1	ASSFRLQRQL
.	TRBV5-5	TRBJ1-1	ASRGGRGLNTEAF
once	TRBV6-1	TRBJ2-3	ASKKEGEADTQY
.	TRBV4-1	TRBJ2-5	ASSQESAVAGTSGGDQETQY
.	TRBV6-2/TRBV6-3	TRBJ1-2	ASRPFSGTDYYGYT
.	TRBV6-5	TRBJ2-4	ASSYRGRLAENIQY
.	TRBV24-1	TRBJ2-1	ATSNRDREINEQF
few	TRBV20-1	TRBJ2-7	SATGTGDFYEQY
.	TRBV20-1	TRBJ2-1	GVRDEAGQYEQF
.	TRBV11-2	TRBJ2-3	ASSLDGAPDTQY
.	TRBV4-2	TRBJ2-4	ASSQGAVEGTAKNIQY
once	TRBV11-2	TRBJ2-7	ASSPLGAGSSYEQY
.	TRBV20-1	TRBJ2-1	TPSAEARPSEQP
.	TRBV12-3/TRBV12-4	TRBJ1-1	ASSFLNTEAF
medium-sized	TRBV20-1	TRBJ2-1	SAGAGTSGNNEQF
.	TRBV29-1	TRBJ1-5	SVEDPGTGQH
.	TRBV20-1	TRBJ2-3	SARGLAGSTDTQY
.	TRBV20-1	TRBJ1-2	SARSDNYGYT
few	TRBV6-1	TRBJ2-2	ASESGFGYTGELF
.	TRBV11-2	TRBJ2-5	ASSLERTAQTQY
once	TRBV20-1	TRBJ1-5	SARAKGYRNQPQH
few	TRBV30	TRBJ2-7	ACDFLDYEQY
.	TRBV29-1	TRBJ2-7	SVQPSGSYEQS
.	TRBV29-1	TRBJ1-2	NVGVWSHGYT
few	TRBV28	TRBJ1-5	ASRPEGSSNQPQH
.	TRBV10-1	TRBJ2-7	ASSSSGRYDEQY
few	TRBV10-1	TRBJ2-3	ASSDSAGRADTQY
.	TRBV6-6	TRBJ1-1	ASSRVTGNTEAF
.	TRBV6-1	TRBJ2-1	ASSASPQGIGEQF
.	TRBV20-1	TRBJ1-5	SARQGSNQPQH
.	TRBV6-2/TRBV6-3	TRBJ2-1	ANSYSASVNEQF
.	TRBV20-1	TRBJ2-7	SASNQGYEQY
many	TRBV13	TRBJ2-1	ASSSSGRGVNEQF
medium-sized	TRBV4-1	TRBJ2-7	ASSHTQEGVYEQY
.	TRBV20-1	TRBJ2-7	SADRTGAYERY
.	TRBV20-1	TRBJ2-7	SAIYSGTSGRFSYEQY
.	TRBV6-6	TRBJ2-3	ASSGQGRDTQY
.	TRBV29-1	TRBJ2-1	SVVRVGEQF
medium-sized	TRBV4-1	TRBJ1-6	ASSQDRRQGINSPLH